This T cell receptor beta chain derives from a study of early T cells in non-severe SARS-CoV-2 infection. V gave up 11 bases and J gave up 2 bases, with 10 bases separating them. This CDR3 contains 13 residues. Germline V lookup: CDR1 MNHNS, CDR2 SASEGT. TCRdb fed the 5' RACE reads into MiXCR, producing one record per CDR3 protein. The table includes some 30,000 distinct CDR3 sequences, about 4.5% detected once. Material: whole blood. The V call is TRBV6-1, the J call TRBJ1-6, with D perhaps TRBD1 (5 bases). The receptor's source is an adult who was a healthcare worker with PCR-confirmed SARS-CoV-2 infection or an uninfected control (not recorded which). The CDR3 nucleotides read TGTGCCGGACACCAGACCTATAATTCACCCCTCCACTTT. Protein: CAGHQTYNSPLHF.